These 27 T cell receptor beta chains share one sample of origin, sequenced in a study of T cells after yellow fever vaccination. TCRdb itself ran the 5' RACE reads through MiXCR, one entry per CDR3 protein. The repertoire holds about 58,000 distinct CDR3 sequences, with around 7% as singletons. The sample here was CD8+ T cells sorted from PBMCs, taken on the day of the first yellow fever vaccination. The origin of the receptors is a man aged 18 to 29 who received the YFV17D yellow fever vaccine.

This clonotype was observed at least ten times. The chain has TRBV12-3 or TRBV12-4 and TRBJ2-2; D is unclear. This CDR3 is 17 amino acids long. Trimming removed 2 bases at V and 3 bases at J, with 16 bases between. The CDR3 bases are TGTGCCAGCAGTTTAAACTCAGCTTTGACCGACACCGGGGAGCTGTTTTTT. It yields the protein CASSLNSALTDTGELFF.

On this clonotype itself: Being one base from a much bigger clone, this may be a read error. The chain uses TRBV7-3 and TRBJ1-1, with TRBD1 matching over 7 bases. The ends lost 2 bases at V and 1 base at J; junction bases unmatched: 4. CDR1 and CDR2 from the germline V gene are SGHTA and FQGTGA. The CDR3 totals 15 residues. CDR3 DNA: TGTGCCAGCAGCTTACAGGGACAGAAGAACACTGAAGCTTTCTTT. It translates to CASSLQGQKNTEAFF.

This chain connects TRBV10-3 to TRBJ2-7, with D perhaps assigned TRBD1 or TRBD2 (5 bases each). V was trimmed by 3 bases and J by 0 bases, leaving 12 bases between them. This CDR3 has 15 residues. The V gene's germline CDR1 is ENHRY and CDR2 SYGVKD. CDR3 amino acids: CAISEFRGTSYEQYF. Here the CDR3 DNA reads TGTGCCATCAGTGAATTCAGAGGGACCTCCTACGAGCAGTACTTC.

This clonotype has a handful of counts. The chain links TRBV10-3 to TRBJ2-3; 11 bases are a match to TRBD2. Germline-derived CDR1 and CDR2 are ENHRY and SYGVKD. The CDR3 length is 14 residues. J was trimmed by 3 bases and V by 8 bases; bases with no gene match: 4. The CDR3 DNA reads TGTGCCATCGTACTAGCGGGGGTGACAGATACGCAGTATTTT. It codes for CAIVLAGVTDTQYF.

This clonotype has just a few counts. J is TRBJ2-5 and V is TRBV6-5, with TRBD1 matching over 7 bases. CDR1 is MNHEY and CDR2 is SVGAGI in the germline V gene. The V segment lost 4 bases and the J segment 6 bases; nucleotides outside the gene matches: 8. CDR3 length equals 14 residues. CDR3 bases: TGTGCCAGCAGTTCCTTCCCAGGGGGAAAGACCCAGTACTTC. This encodes CASSSFPGGKTQYF.

This clonotype was recorded at least ten times. J is TRBJ1-2 and V is TRBV19; TRBD1 agrees at 10 bases. Germline CDR1 is LNHDA and CDR2 is SQIVND (reference sequence). The CDR3 spans 16 residues. Losses at the gene ends were 6 bases for V and 4 bases for J; bases not matched to a gene: 11. The CDR3: CASSRQGAIGSYGYTF. The CDR3 DNA follows: TGTGCCAGTAGCCGACAGGGGGCAATTGGAAGCTATGGCTACACCTTC. Together with reference TRBV19 and TRBJ1-2, the CDR3 gives the full variable domain: DGGITQSPKYLFRKEGQNVTLSCEQNLNHDAMYWYRQDPGQGLRLIYYSQIVNDFQKGDIAEGYSVSREKKESFPLTVTSAQKNPTAFYLCASSRQGAIGSYGYTFGSGTRLTVV.

This clonotype was counted many times. A read error may account for a junction end that differs from germline. The V and J genes are TRBV4-2 and TRBJ2-5; tentative D call: TRBD1 (5 bases). Per the germline V gene, CDR1 is LGHNA and CDR2 is YNFKEQ. The CDR3 runs 15 residues. CDR3 loop: CASSEEIGARETQYF. CDR3 DNA sequence: TGTGCCAGCAGCGAAGAGATAGGGGCCCGGGAGACCCAGTACTTC.

In this sample, this clonotype turned up many times. This rearrangement joins TRBV4-2 to TRBJ2-2; D gene unclear. CDR1 LGHNA and CDR2 YNFKEQ come from the germline V gene. The CDR3 covers 14 residues. Trimming took off 1 base at V and 0 bases at J, with 3 bases between the two ends. The CDR3 is CASSQASNTGELFF. The CDR3 nucleotides are TGTGCCAGCAGCCAAGCGTCGAACACCGGGGAGCTGTTTTTT.

This clonotype has a count of ten or more. The V call is TRBV15, the J call TRBJ2-7, with 7 bases that match TRBD1. Trimming cost V 2 bases and J 6 bases; bases outside gene matches: 1. The germline V gene has CDR1 LNHNV and CDR2 YYDKDF (reference sequence). The CDR3 runs 12 residues. Here the CDR3 DNA reads TGTGCCACCAGCAGAAACAGGGGCGAGCAGTACTTC. Translation: CATSRNRGEQYF. Using reference TRBV15 and TRBJ2-7 for the parts outside the CDR3, the full variable domain is DAMVIQNPRYQVTQFGKPVTLSCSQTLNHNVMYWYQQKSSQAPKLLFHYYDKDFNNEADTPDNFQSRRPNTSFCFLDIRSPGLGDTAMYLCATSRNRGEQYFGPGTRLTVT.

This clonotype was observed a few times. V usage is TRBV6-1 and J usage is TRBJ2-7; 7 nucleotides line up with TRBD1. Germline CDR1 MNHNS, CDR2 SASEGT. J lost 0 bases, V lost 1 base, and 0 bases had no gene match. The CDR3 length is 14 residues. CDR3 loop: CASSEGDSSYEQYV. Here the CDR3 DNA reads TGTGCCAGCAGTGAAGGGGACAGCTCCTACGAGCAGTACGTC.

This clonotype has a count of ten or more. This chain joins TRBV19 and TRBJ2-1; 9 positions match TRBD2. The germline V gene has CDR1 LNHDA and CDR2 SQIVND (reference sequence). V shed 3 bases and J 4 bases; nucleotides not matched to a gene: 4. The CDR3 covers 15 residues. In nucleotides, the CDR3 is TGTGCCAGTAGTATTAGCGGGGGAGGTTACAATGAGCAGTTCTTC. This translates into CASSISGGGYNEQFF.

This clonotype was seen ten or more times. The chain combines TRBV14 with TRBJ2-3, with 7 bases lining up with TRBD2. The CDR3 runs 15 residues. Germline lookup yields CDR1 SGHDN and CDR2 FVKESK. Trimming removed 6 bases from V and 3 bases from J; junction bases left unmatched: 9. The CDR3 DNA follows: TGTGCCAGCAGGAAAAGCGGGGTCCATACAGATACGCAGTATTTT. Protein: CASRKSGVHTDTQYF.

The table lists this clonotype with many counts. The rearrangement uses TRBV6-2 or TRBV6-3 and TRBJ2-7, with D perhaps TRBD1 (7 bases). Germline CDR1 MNHEY, CDR2 SVGEGT. The V gene lost 7 bases and the J gene lost 4 bases, with 20 bases spanning the gap. The CDR3 is 15 residues long. Here the CDR3 DNA reads TGTGCCAGCAACGAAAAGGCGGGACAGCAATACGAGCAGTACTTC. Protein product: CASNEKAGQQYEQYF.

This clonotype came up a few times. The gene calls are TRBV7-9 and TRBJ1-1; D is undetermined. CDR3 length: 15 residues. The germline V gene encodes CDR1 SEHNR and CDR2 FQNEAQ (reference sequence). Trimming shortened V by 1 base and J by 8 bases, and 17 bases separated the two germline ends. The CDR3 coding sequence is TGTGCCAGCAGCTTAGATTGGGCCGGAGCAGTAGAAGCTTTCTTT. It yields the protein CASSLDWAGAVEAFF.

In its sample, this clonotype was seen many times. The CDR3 nucleotides read TGTGCCAGCAGTTACAGCTCGGGCGTC. This codes for CASSYSSGV. The chain uses TRBV6-5 and TRBJ2-7; D unclear. The length of the CDR3 is 9 residues. Germline CDR1 reads MNHEY; CDR2 reads SVGAGI.

This chain connects TRBV7-6 to TRBJ2-2, with 7 bases identical to TRBD2. The germline gives CDR1 SGHVS, CDR2 FNYEAQ. V shed 5 bases, J shed 7 bases, and the junction held 10 bases outside the gene matches. This CDR3 has 15 amino acids. The CDR3: CASSPQSGANGELFF. In DNA form, the CDR3 reads TGTGCCAGCAGCCCCCAAAGCGGGGCGAACGGGGAGCTGTTTTTT.

In its sample, this clonotype was seen a few times. The J gene is TRBJ2-7, the V gene TRBV4-1, with TRBD2 as a possible D gene (5 bases). Germline V gene lookup returns CDR1 MGHRA and CDR2 YSYEKL. V was shortened by 5 bases and J by 2 bases, with 13 bases between the two germline ends. CDR3 length: 14 residues. CDR3 amino acids: CASSEAGGPYEQYF. The CDR3 nucleotides are TGCGCCAGCAGCGAAGCCGGCGGGCCCTACGAGCAGTACTTC.

This clonotype was seen a few times. The chain combines TRBV7-9 with TRBJ2-1, with D maybe TRBD1 (7 bases). Germline CDR1 reads SEHNR; CDR2 reads FQNEAQ (reference sequence). CDR3 length equals 17 residues. The germline V and J ends were trimmed by 3 bases and 0 bases, with 15 bases remaining between them. The CDR3 is CASSFPAGGSSYNEQFF. The CDR3 region has the DNA TGTGCCAGCAGCTTTCCCGCAGGGGGGAGCTCCTACAATGAGCAGTTCTTC.

The V gene is TRBV18, the J gene TRBJ1-2; 9 bases line up with TRBD1. CDR3 length equals 14 residues. CDR1 is KGHSH and CDR2 is LQKENI in the germline V gene. The V and J ends lost 2 bases and 6 bases, in that order; junction bases with no gene match: 4. Written as DNA, the CDR3 is TGTGCCAGCTCACCAGCGGACAGGGGACATGGCTACACCTTC. Translation: CASSPADRGHGYTF.

V and J are TRBV6-5 and TRBJ2-5; D is undetermined. Germline V gene sequence: CDR1 MNHEY, CDR2 SVGAGI. V was shortened by 7 bases and J by 5 bases, with 8 bases between the two germline ends. The CDR3 extends over 11 amino acids. CDR3 residues: CASTKSETQYF. CDR3 DNA sequence: TGTGCCAGCACCAAATCGGAGACCCAGTACTTC.

V is TRBV20-1 and J is TRBJ2-1; D remains unclear. This CDR3 spans 15 amino acids. In germline, CDR1 is DFQATT, CDR2 SNEGSKA (reference sequence). The V gene lost 5 bases and the J gene lost 5 bases, with 19 bases spanning the gap. The CDR3 sequence: CSAYFHLRGNNEQFF. CDR3 sequence (DNA): TGCAGTGCTTATTTTCACCTTCGAGGAAACAATGAGCAGTTCTTC.

Many counts were recorded for this clonotype. V gene TRBV4-3 combines with J gene TRBJ2-3, with no clear D. This CDR3 has 13 amino acids. In germline, CDR1 is LGHNA, CDR2 YSLEER. Deletions cut 0 bases from V and 7 bases from J, with 8 bases between. CDR3 region: CASSQDRHHTQYF. CDR3 coding DNA: TGCGCCAGCAGCCAAGATCGTCACCATACGCAGTATTTT.

The sample holds a few counts of this clonotype. The chain employs TRBV4-3 and TRBJ1-5; D is possibly TRBD1 (6 bases). Germline V gene lookup returns CDR1 LGHNA and CDR2 YSLEER. This CDR3 has 17 amino acids. V lost 0 bases and J lost 2, with 14 bases in between. CDR3 protein: CASSQDRGEEGNQPQHF. The DNA for the CDR3 is TGCGCCAGCAGCCAAGACAGGGGCGAAGAGGGCAATCAGCCCCAGCATTTT.

The chain joins TRBV27 to TRBJ2-1, with D possibly matching TRBD2 (5 bases). Germline V gene lookup returns CDR1 MNHEY and CDR2 SMNVEV (reference sequence). The length of the CDR3 is 17 residues. Between the trimmed V and J ends, which lost 0 bases and 9 bases, there was a span of 21 bases. The DNA of the CDR3 is TGTGCCAGCAGTTTATCGGTTGAGACGATGTCAGAGGGTGAGCAGTTCTTC. Translating gives CASSLSVETMSEGEQFF.

This clonotype was recorded a few times. The CDR3 reads CASSFGNSYEQYV. The CDR3, as DNA: TGTGCCAGCAGTTTTGGGAACTCCTACGAGCAGTACGTC. The V and J genes are TRBV12-3 or TRBV12-4 and TRBJ2-7; D gene unclear. V was trimmed by 3 bases and J by 0 bases, leaving 6 bases between them. This CDR3 has 13 residues.

V is TRBV4-1 and J is TRBJ2-7; 7 nucleotides align to TRBD2. The CDR3 loop spans 15 amino acids. Germline V CDR1 and CDR2: MGHRA, YSYEKL. V lost 2 bases, J lost 6 bases, and 10 bases stayed unmatched. Here the CDR3 reads CASSQSPGEGSEQYF. Written as DNA, the CDR3 is TGCGCCAGCAGCCAAAGTCCCGGGGAGGGGTCCGAGCAGTACTTC.

This clonotype was seen repeatedly, ten times or more. This chain links TRBV4-1 with TRBJ2-3, with TRBD1 matching over 7 bases. V lost 4 bases and J lost 6; bases outside the gene matches: 13. CDR3 length: 16 amino acids. Germline-derived CDR1 and CDR2 are MGHRA and YSYEKL. CDR3 in amino acids: CASSPGTARGWDTQYF. The CDR3 nucleotides read TGCGCCAGCAGCCCAGGGACAGCCCGCGGTTGGGATACGCAGTATTTT.